A single sample is the source of the 26 T cell receptor beta chains below, sequenced in a study of Tregs in tolerant kidney transplant recipients (dated by TCRdb to between 2018 and 2021). The library was obtained by the immunoSEQ multiplex PCR assay. Imported from immuneACCESS, the table was reduced by TCRdb to in-frame sequences with V and J called. These copies leave out some clones; in studies compared against another copy, an unresolved V gene accounts for under half, and the cause of the remainder is not known. The sample table shows roughly 45,000 clones, and about 90% are seen once. The ten largest clones capture around 0.7% of the sample. The material sequenced was Tregs from blood. The source is a human donor in good health.

CDR3 loop: CASSPRTADILSGANVLTF. For the CDR3, the DNA is TGTGCCAGCTCACCCCGGACAGCGGACATTCTATCTGGGGCCAACGTCCTGACTTTC. The rearrangement joins TRBV18 to TRBJ2-6; possible D gene TRBD1, 6 bases. This CDR3 has 19 amino acids. Trimming stripped 3 bases from V and 1 base from J, with 19 bases between. Germline CDR1 and CDR2: KGHSH and LQKENI.

The chain links TRBV5-1 to TRBJ2-2; D gene ambiguous. V gave up 1 base and J gave up 8 bases, with 9 bases separating them. CDR1 is SGHRS and CDR2 is YFSETQ in the germline V gene. This CDR3 has 13 residues. The CDR3 DNA reads as TGCGCCAGCAGCTTGATTGACTCGGGGGAGCTGTTTTTT. Residues: CASSLIDSGELFF. Drawing the rest from reference TRBV5-1 and TRBJ2-2, the complete variable domain is KAGVTQTPRYLIKTRGQQVTLSCSPISGHRSVSWYQQTPGQGLQFLFEYFSETQRNKGNFPGRFSGRQFSNSRSEMNVSTLELGDSALYLCASSLIDSGELFFGEGSRLTVL.

The V gene is TRBV5-1, the J gene TRBJ1-1; D not resolved. This CDR3 is built from 14 residues. CDR1 and CDR2 (germline): SGHRS, YFSETQ. V lost 4 bases to trimming and J lost 4 bases, with 14 bases between them. The chain's CDR3 is CASSLLGEATEAFF. Here the CDR3 DNA reads TGCGCCAGCAGCCTGCTCGGGGAGGCCACTGAAGCTTTCTTT.

The CDR3 here is CASSIKLGGGWNQPQHF. The CDR3 DNA reads TGTGCCAGTAGTATTAAACTCGGGGGCGGCTGGAATCAGCCCCAGCATTTT. The chain is built from TRBV19 and TRBJ1-5; TRBD1 is a possible D gene (6 bases). Germline assignment: CDR1 LNHDA and CDR2 SQIVND (reference sequence). V was pared by 3 bases and J by 4 bases, with 19 bases between. The CDR3 is 17 residues long.

This sequence joins TRBV5-1 and TRBJ2-5; D remains ambiguous. The CDR3 sequence is 12 residues long. The germline V and J ends were trimmed by 5 bases and 5 bases, with 10 bases remaining between them. Germline-derived CDR1 and CDR2 are SGHRS and YFSETQ. Written as DNA, the CDR3 is TGCGCCAGCAGGGACCTCTGGGAGACCCAGTACTTC. This encodes CASRDLWETQYF. Together with reference TRBV5-1 and TRBJ2-5, the CDR3 gives the full variable domain: KAGVTQTPRYLIKTRGQQVTLSCSPISGHRSVSWYQQTPGQGLQFLFEYFSETQRNKGNFPGRFSGRQFSNSRSEMNVSTLELGDSALYLCASRDLWETQYFGPGTRLLVL.

The chain's CDR3 is CASSLARGAYEQYF. The DNA for the CDR3 is TGTGCCAGCAGCTTAGCTCGCGGGGCCTACGAGCAGTACTTC. The V gene is TRBV7-2, the J gene TRBJ2-7; D may be TRBD2 (6 bases). Trimming pared 0 bases from V and 2 bases from J, leaving 8 bases between. Looked up from germline, CDR1 is SGHTA and CDR2 is FQGNSA. The CDR3 contains 14 residues.

V gene TRBV5-1 combines with J gene TRBJ2-5; 8 bases are shared with TRBD2. The ends lost 0 bases at V and 7 bases at J; junction bases unmatched: 14. CDR1 is SGHRS and CDR2 is YFSETQ in the germline V gene. The CDR3 is made up of 17 amino acids. CDR3 nucleotide sequence: TGCGCCAGCAGCTTGGTGCCGTTAGCGGGACCCCCTAGGACCCAGTACTTC. Protein: CASSLVPLAGPPRTQYF.

This sequence joins TRBV5-1 and TRBJ2-1, with D tentatively TRBD2 (6 bases). CDR3 length equals 15 residues. Looked up from germline, CDR1 is SGHRS and CDR2 is YFSETQ. The V end lost 4 bases, the J end lost 9 bases, and 20 bases lay between the germline ends. In DNA, the CDR3 is TGCGCCAGCAGCCGCTTGGAGGAGTTGGGGGGTGAGCAGTTCTTC. Protein product: CASSRLEELGGEQFF.

This chain uses TRBV5-1 with TRBJ2-3; 10 bases are a match to TRBD2. Trimming took 4 bases from V and 4 from J; bases not matched to a gene: 6. This CDR3 is built from 15 residues. The germline CDR1 and CDR2 sequences are SGHRS and YFSETQ. The CDR3 bases are TGCGCCAGCAGCGGTAGCGGGGGGCCCCCAGATACGCAGTATTTT. Residues: CASSGSGGPPDTQYF.

The gene calls are TRBV7-9 and TRBJ2-2; D gene ambiguous. Trimming removed 2 bases at V and 6 bases at J, with 4 bases between. Germline V CDR1 and CDR2: SEHNR, FQNEAQ (reference sequence). There are 12 residues in the CDR3. The CDR3 region has the DNA TGTGCCAGCAGCTTATTTCCCGGGGAGCTGTTTTTT. Translation gives CASSLFPGELFF.

This chain connects TRBV30 to TRBJ1-4, with D perhaps matching TRBD1 (6 bases). V gave up 5 bases and J gave up 8 bases, with 12 bases separating them. Germline V gene sequence: CDR1 GTSNPN, CDR2 SVGIG (reference sequence). The CDR3 length is 12 residues. CDR3 protein: CAWRRGGEKLFF. The CDR3 bases are TGTGCCTGGCGCAGGGGCGGAGAAAAACTGTTTTTT.

The gene calls are TRBV11-2 and TRBJ2-3; no clear D. V lost 5 bases, J lost 8 bases, and 14 bases lay in between. In germline, CDR1 is SGHAT, CDR2 FQNNGV. The CDR3 is 13 amino acids. The chain's CDR3 is CASSHSLTSTQYF. Here the CDR3 DNA reads TGTGCCAGCAGCCATTCCCTGACGTCTACGCAGTATTTT.

The chain recombines TRBV29-1 with TRBJ1-2; D gene ambiguous. Trimming took off 6 bases at V and 4 bases at J, with 12 bases between the two ends. The CDR3 runs to 12 residues. CDR1 is SQVTM and CDR2 is ANQGSEA in the germline V gene. The CDR3 bases are TGCAGCGTCGTAGACCGCCGCTATGGCTACACCTTC. It codes for CSVVDRRYGYTF.

This chain joins TRBV7-9 and TRBJ2-7; TRBD1 agrees at 9 bases. Trimming cost V 5 bases and J 7 bases; bases outside gene matches: 9. This CDR3 is 14 amino acids long. Per germline, CDR1 SEHNR and CDR2 FQNEAQ (reference sequence). This chain's CDR3 is CASSHLGQGREQYF. CDR3 DNA: TGTGCCAGCAGCCACCTGGGACAGGGAAGGGAGCAGTACTTC.

The rearrangement uses TRBV20-1 and TRBJ2-2, with D unresolved. This CDR3 comprises 11 residues. CDR1 and CDR2 from the germline V gene are DFQATT and SNEGSKA (reference sequence). The V end was cut by 6 bases, the J end by 1 base, with 3 bases between. CDR3 sequence (DNA): TGCAGTGCGCAGAACACCGGGGAGCTGTTTTTT. Translating it yields CSAQNTGELFF.

With regard to this clone: The junction differs from germline at one of its ends, possibly a read error. The chain uses TRBV5-1 and TRBJ2-4; TRBD1 matches at 8 bases. The germline V gene has CDR1 SGHRS and CDR2 YFSETQ. CDR3 length equals 13 residues. The CDR3 nucleotides are TGCGCCAGCAGGTTGGGACAGGCGGACATTCAGTACTTC. This codes for CASRLGQADIQYF. The whole variable domain, filled in from reference TRBV5-1 and TRBJ2-4, reads KAGVTQTPRYLIKTRGQQVTLSCSPISGHRSVSWYQQTPGQGLQFLFEYFSETQRNKGNFPGRFSGRQFSNSRSEMNVSTLELGDSALYLCASRLGQADIQYFGAGTRLSVL.

The V and J genes are TRBV5-1 and TRBJ2-3; 9 nucleotides line up with TRBD2. The CDR3 is 16 amino acids. CDR1 and CDR2 (germline): SGHRS, YFSETQ. The trim removed 2 bases at V and 0 bases at J, leaving 4 bases unmatched. As DNA, the CDR3 is TGCGCCAGCAGCTTAGGACTAGCGCTTAGCACAGATACGCAGTATTTT. This translates into CASSLGLALSTDTQYF.

The chain employs TRBV30 and TRBJ1-2; TRBD1 agrees at 7 bases. Germline CDR1 and CDR2: GTSNPN and SVGIG (reference sequence). CDR3 length: 13 amino acids. The V segment lost 2 bases and the J segment 4 bases; nucleotides outside the gene matches: 4. The CDR3 reads CAWSPTGSYGYTF. CDR3 DNA sequence: TGTGCCTGGAGTCCGACAGGGTCCTATGGCTACACCTTC.

The rearrangement links TRBV14 to TRBJ1-2; TRBD1 matches at 9 bases. The V gene's germline CDR1 is SGHDN and CDR2 FVKESK. The CDR3 covers 14 residues. With 6 bases clipped from V and 3 bases from J, the junction kept 5 bases outside the gene matches. The CDR3 loop reads CASRGDRVDYGYTF. The DNA for the CDR3 is TGTGCCAGCAGAGGGGACAGGGTCGACTATGGCTACACCTTC.

This clone has a single count. The V and J genes are TRBV7-9 and TRBJ2-7, with 11 bases matching TRBD2. The V gene's germline CDR1 is SEHNR and CDR2 FQNEAQ (reference sequence). Trimming took 4 bases from V and 5 from J; bases not matched to a gene: 7. This CDR3 comprises 15 residues. The CDR3 nucleotides read TGTGCCAGCAGCTCTAGCGGGAGGCACGTCAACGAGCAGTACTTC. Encoded protein: CASSSSGRHVNEQYF.

The V gene is TRBV5-1, the J gene TRBJ1-1; D perhaps matches TRBD1 (5 bases). In germline, CDR1 is SGHRS, CDR2 YFSETQ. Trimming cost V 0 bases and J 0 bases, with 9 bases left between them. This CDR3 is built from 15 residues. CDR3 in amino acids: CASSLGQLLNTEAFF. CDR3 sequence (DNA): TGCGCCAGCAGCTTGGGACAGCTATTGAACACTGAAGCTTTCTTT.

The rearrangement uses TRBV18 and TRBJ1-2; D is uncertain. This CDR3 is 16 amino acids long. V was cut by 6 bases and J by 4 bases, with 21 bases left in between. CDR1 and CDR2 from the germline V gene are KGHSH and LQKENI. CDR3 protein: CASSPQVAKGLYGYTF. In nucleotides, the CDR3 is TGTGCCAGCTCCCCCCAGGTGGCTAAAGGTCTCTATGGCTACACCTTC.

The sample holds one count of this clone. The chain uses TRBV6-1 and TRBJ2-1, with 7 positions matching TRBD1. Germline CDR1 MNHNS, CDR2 SASEGT. This CDR3 comprises 15 residues. The V segment lost 11 bases and the J segment 4 bases; nucleotides outside the gene matches: 14. The CDR3 protein is CARTYGQGVYNEQFF. CDR3 bases: TGTGCCCGTACCTATGGGCAGGGGGTTTACAATGAGCAGTTCTTC.

V is TRBV5-6 and J is TRBJ2-7, with D perhaps matching TRBD1 or TRBD2 (5 bases each). This CDR3 spans 12 amino acids. The germline CDR1 and CDR2 sequences are SGHDT and YYEEEE. The V end was cut by 4 bases, the J end by 4 bases, with 9 bases between. In DNA form, the CDR3 reads TGTGCCAGCAGCCCCTGGGGGTACGAGCAGTACTTC. Translating gives CASSPWGYEQYF.

Regarding this clone: Other nucleotide sequences in the sample specify the same CDR3. The genes are TRBV9 and TRBJ2-3; D ambiguous. Trimming took off 3 bases at V and 7 bases at J, with 6 bases between the two ends. CDR1 SGDLS and CDR2 YYNGEE come from the germline V gene. The CDR3 is 11 residues long. CDR3 DNA sequence: TGTGCCAGCAGCGACCAGTATACGCAGTATTTT. It codes for CASSDQYTQYF.

V usage is TRBV5-1 and J usage is TRBJ2-5, with TRBD2 matching over 10 bases. The last part of the DNA fits TRBJ2-7 better; the J call may be wrong. Germline values: CDR1 SGHRS, CDR2 YFSETQ. This CDR3 is 15 amino acids long. The CDR3 DNA sequence: TGCGCCAGCAGCGTCTCCGGGACTAGCGCCTACGAGCAGTACTTC. It specifies CASSVSGTSAYEQYF.